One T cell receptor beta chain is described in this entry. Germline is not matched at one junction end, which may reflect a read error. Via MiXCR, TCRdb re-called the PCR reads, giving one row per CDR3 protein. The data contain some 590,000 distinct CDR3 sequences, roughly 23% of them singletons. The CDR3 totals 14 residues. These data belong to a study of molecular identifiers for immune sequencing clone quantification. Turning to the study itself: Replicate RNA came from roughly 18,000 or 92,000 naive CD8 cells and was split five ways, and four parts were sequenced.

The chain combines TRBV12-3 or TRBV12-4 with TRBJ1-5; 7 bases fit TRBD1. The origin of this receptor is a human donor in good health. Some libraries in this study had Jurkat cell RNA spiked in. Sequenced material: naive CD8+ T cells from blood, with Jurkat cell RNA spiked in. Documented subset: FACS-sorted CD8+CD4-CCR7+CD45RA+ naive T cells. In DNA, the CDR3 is TGTGCCAGCAGCCAGCGAACAGGGGATCAGCCCCTGCATTTT. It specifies CASSQRTGDQPLHF.